This T cell receptor (beta chain) was identified in a study of blood T cells in healthy people across ages (dated by TCRdb to the mid-2010s). Regarding the research as a whole: Template switching captured roughly one uniquely barcoded TCR beta cDNA molecule per two T cells in model experiments. Four age groups were formed from the donors: young (average roughly 15 years), middle-aged (around 41), aged (approximately 60) and long-lived (approximately 80). The study analyzed two additional independent replicas of 1 million unique cDNA reads from the same blood draw for two donors, one aged 18 to 29 and one aged 80 or older. Age-related changes in TCR beta repertoire diversity were measured in the study by deep sequencing normalized with unique cDNA molecular identifiers. To avoid experimental bias, donors of different ages were distributed randomly across sequencing lanes. Study-wide findings and limitations: Compared with the aged group, the long-lived group had more naive CD4+ T cells, fewer expanded clones and increased TCR diversity, suggesting age selection. As age increased, observed TCR beta diversity per million T cells dropped in a roughly linear way, and a significant reduction was already evident by age roughly 36. Because profiling used bulk unsorted PBMCs, naive and antigen-experienced compartments could not be compared conclusively. Because the CMV infection status of the donors was unknown, age-related changes in expanded clonotypes may potentially have been confounded. Estimates of total diversity from one million sequenced T cells were regarded as lower bounds and underestimates. There was a strong correlation between observed TCR beta diversity and the percentage of naive T cells measured by flow cytometry.

The approximately 41 donors, aged about 6 to 95 years, were systemically healthy Caucasian individuals from Russia. Each donor gave about 9.8 milliliters of peripheral blood, drawn into EDTA-treated Vacutainer tubes. Ficoll-Paque density-gradient centrifugation was used to isolate PBMCs, with at least 6.5 million per sample. Total RNA was extracted from PBMCs with Trizol reagent, with at least 5 micrograms obtained per sample. For every donor, flow cytometry on a PBMC aliquot measured the percentage of naive CD45RAhigh/CD27high T cells. The library was obtained by 5' RACE. The listed sequencing device is Illumina HiSeq 2500. A second PCR of roughly 7 to 11 cycles was performed with a sample-barcoded 5' primer and a J-beta primer mix. A unique molecular identifier was introduced onto each TCR beta cDNA molecule by a template-switch 5' adaptor carrying 12 random nucleotides. At least 2.5 million CDR3-containing paired-end reads were obtained from each sample. All of the RNA was converted into first-strand cDNA using the Mint cDNA synthesis kit, with a TRBC-specific oligonucleotide serving as the primer. Following uracil-DNA glycosylase treatment, a first 18-cycle PCR with universal primers M1SS and BC2_uni_R was performed on all cDNA. As for the original processing: For normalization, 1 million high-quality reads, each with a distinct molecular identifier, were randomly selected from each sample. Instead of being binned into consensus sequences, reads that shared molecular identifiers were thrown out. MiTCR, with a Q25 quality threshold and the strictest error-elimination algorithm, was used for CDR3 identification, clonotype clustering and error correction. A nonparametric unseen species model using Euler transformation provided a lower-bound estimate of total TCR beta diversity. TCRdb trimmed public reads at Q25 via fastp, called clones via MiXCR and kept in-frame beta chains. Identical CDR3 proteins give one entry, which carries the most common genes and DNA. The V and J calls shown here were made by TCRdb, not taken from the authors' results. This sample comprises about 800,000 distinct CDR3 sequences, 58% of them detected only once. Around 22% of the sample is in the top ten clones.

About this clonotype itself: Its antigen has not been determined. No base qualities exist here, and no much larger clone lies one base off it.

From its cysteine to its phenylalanine, the CDR3 spans 15 amino acids. Left in the record is the CDR3 DNA by itself, 45 bases read in frame from the first base. The germline V gene (reference sequence) specifies SEHNR as CDR1 and FQNEAQ as CDR2. V sheds 3 bases and J sheds 2 bases, leaving 14 bases between their ends. The chain uses TRBV7-9 and TRBJ2-7; the D gene is possibly TRBD1 or TRBD2, each agreeing over 6 bases. This receptor was taken from a man aged 25-45 years in good health. The specimen was blood. The CDR3 loop reads CASSFGGGRTYEQYF. The DNA reads TGTGCCAGCAGCTTCGGTGGGGGGCGGACCTACGAGCAGTACTTC.